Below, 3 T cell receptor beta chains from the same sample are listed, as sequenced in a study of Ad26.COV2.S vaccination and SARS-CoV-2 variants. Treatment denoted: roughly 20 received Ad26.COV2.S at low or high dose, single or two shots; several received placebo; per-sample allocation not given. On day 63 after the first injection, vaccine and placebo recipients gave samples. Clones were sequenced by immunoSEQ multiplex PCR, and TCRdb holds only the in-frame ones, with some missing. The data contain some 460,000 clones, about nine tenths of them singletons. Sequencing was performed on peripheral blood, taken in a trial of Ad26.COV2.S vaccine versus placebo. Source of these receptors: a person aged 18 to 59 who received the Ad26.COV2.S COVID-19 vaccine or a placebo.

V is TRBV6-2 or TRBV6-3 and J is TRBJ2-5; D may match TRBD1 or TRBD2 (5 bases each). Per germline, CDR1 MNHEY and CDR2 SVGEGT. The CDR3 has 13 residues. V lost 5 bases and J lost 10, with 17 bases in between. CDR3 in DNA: TGTGCCAGCAGTAACCAGGGACCAACCGACCAGTACTTC. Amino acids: CASSNQGPTDQYF.

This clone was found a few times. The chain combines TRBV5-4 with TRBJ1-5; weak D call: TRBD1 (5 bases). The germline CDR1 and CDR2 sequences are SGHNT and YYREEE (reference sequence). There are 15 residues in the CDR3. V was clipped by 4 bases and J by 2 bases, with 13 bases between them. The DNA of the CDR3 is TGTGCCAGCAGCCGGGACGGCGGGGGCAATCAGCCCCAGCATTTT. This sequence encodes CASSRDGGGNQPQHF.

CDR3 amino acids: CASSATPLAGGPYEQYF. In DNA, the CDR3 is TGTGCCAGCAGTGCTACCCCACTAGCGGGAGGGCCCTACGAGCAGTACTTC. The chain joins TRBV27 to TRBJ2-7; 13 bases align to TRBD2. The junction had 9 bases not matched to a gene; V was cut back by 5 bases and J by 2 bases. The germline V gene encodes CDR1 MNHEY and CDR2 SMNVEV (reference sequence). The CDR3 is 17 amino acids.